This entry lists 6 T cell receptor beta chains sequenced from one sample in a study of CD8+CD57+ T cells in acquired aplastic anemia. Genomic DNA templated the TCR beta VDJ and CDR3 profiling. TCRdb independently ran MiXCR on the reads; one entry per CDR3 protein. The sample holds hundreds of thousands of distinct CDR3 sequences, approximately 45% seen once. CD8+CD57+ cell expansion, shown by flow cytometry, had occurred in the patients selected for sequencing. Sequencing was performed on sorted CD4+, CD8+, or CD8+CD57+ T cells (not recorded which) from PBMCs. The receptors here all came from a human donor with aplastic anemia.

The gene calls are TRBV7-9 and TRBJ1-2; tentative D call: TRBD1 (5 bases). The V end lost 5 bases, the J end lost 4 bases, and 14 bases lay between the germline ends. The CDR3 consists of 14 residues. Germline CDR1 reads SEHNR; CDR2 reads FQNEAQ (reference sequence). The CDR3 DNA reads TGTGCCAGCAGCGCATCCGGGGCTCCCTATGGCTACACCTTC. Protein sequence: CASSASGAPYGYTF.

This clonotype was detected many times. The V and J genes are TRBV7-2 and TRBJ2-5; D is undetermined. Trimming removed 5 bases at V and 3 bases at J, with 10 bases between. The germline V gene has CDR1 SGHTA and CDR2 FQGNSA. The CDR3 is 13 amino acids. Here the CDR3 reads CASSPDRKETQYF. Written as DNA, the CDR3 is TGTGCCAGCAGCCCAGACCGAAAAGAGACCCAGTACTTC.

This CDR3 reads CASSLASGSHANYGYTF. Written as DNA, the CDR3 is TGTGCCAGCAGCTTGGCTTCAGGTTCCCATGCTAACTATGGCTACACCTTC. The chain combines TRBV5-6 with TRBJ1-2; D not certain. Trimming pared 0 bases from V and 0 bases from J, leaving 15 bases between. CDR1 SGHDT and CDR2 YYEEEE come from the germline V gene. CDR3 length equals 17 residues. Based on the CDR3 plus reference TRBV5-6 and TRBJ1-2, the full variable domain is DAGVTQSPTHLIKTRGQQVTLRCSPKSGHDTVSWYQQALGQGPQFIFQYYEEEERQRGNFPDRFSGHQFPNYSSELNVNALLLGDSALYLCASSLASGSHANYGYTFGSGTRLTVV.

With regard to this clonotype: No conserved phenylalanine or tryptophan ends this CDR3, so it is likely a read error. The chain joins TRBV7-9 to TRBJ1-5, with 7 bases fitting TRBD1. The CDR3 is 15 residues long. CDR1 and CDR2 (germline): SEHNR, FQNEAQ (reference sequence). As DNA, the CDR3 is TGTGCCAGCAGCGATGACAGGGAGGCGGGTCAGCCTCAGCATTTA. Protein product: CASSDDREAGQPQHL.

This clonotype was picked up many times. The rearrangement joins TRBV29-1 to TRBJ2-7; 8 bases line up with TRBD1. Germline CDR1 reads SQVTM; CDR2 reads ANQGSEA. V gave up 2 bases and J gave up 1 base; unmatched junction bases: 1. This CDR3 spans 13 amino acids. The CDR3 bases are TGCAGCGTTGAACAGGGGGCTTCCTACGAGCAGTACTTC. The encoded protein is CSVEQGASYEQYF.

The gene calls are TRBV2 and TRBJ1-1, with D possibly TRBD1 on 5 matching bases. Trimming shortened V by 8 bases and J by 4 bases, and 29 bases separated the two germline ends. CDR3 size: 18 residues. CDR1 SNHLY and CDR2 FYNNEI come from the germline V gene. CDR3: CASSPVSGRGRESTEAFF. CDR3 nucleotide sequence: TGTGCCAGCTCACCAGTATCAGGTCGAGGCAGGGAATCCACTGAAGCTTTCTTT.